Listed below are T cell receptor beta chains from one sample, sequenced in a study of T cells after yellow fever vaccination. One entry per CDR3 protein, called by TCRdb with MiXCR from the 5' RACE reads. The table includes roughly 60,000 distinct CDR3 sequences, roughly 7.4% detected once. Here the sequenced sample was CD8+ T cells sorted from PBMCs, taken on the day of the first yellow fever vaccination. The receptors shown here come from a man aged 18 to 35 who received the YFV17D yellow fever vaccine. CDR3s include the opening cysteine and the closing phenylalanine or tryptophan. D genes are given only for firm matches. Clone size is shown for a subset of rows, as once, few, many or a class of expanded clone.

11	TRBJ2-3	TRBV5-4	NA	NA	CASSLGDSQYF	TGTGCCAGCAGCTTGGGGGACTCCCAATATTTT
17	TRBJ2-3	TRBV11-2	TRBD2	few	CASSLVLAGGSTDTQYF	TGTGCCAGCAGCTTAGTTCTAGCGGGGGGAAGCACAGATACGCAGTATTTT
15	TRBJ1-5	TRBV3-1	TRBD1	NA	CASSLDRASNQPQHF	TGTGCCAGCAGCCTCGACAGGGCGAGCAATCAGCCCCAGCATTTT
18	TRBJ2-6	TRBV14	NA	few	CASSPERGGASGANVLTF	TGTGCCAGCAGCCCCGAGAGGGGGGGGGCCTCTGGGGCCAACGTCCTGACTTTC
15	TRBJ2-3	TRBV7-2	NA	many	CASSLGDTSTDTQYF	TGTGCCAGCAGCTTGGGGGACACTAGCACAGATACGCAGTATTTT
14	TRBJ2-2	TRBV5-1	NA	many	CASSLTGPTGELFF	TGCGCCAGCAGCTTGACAGGGCCCACCGGGGAGCTGTTTTTT
14	TRBJ1-6	TRBV6-1	NA	NA	CASSPRAADSPLHF	TGTGCCAGCAGCCCCCGGGCGGCGGATTCACCCCTCCACTTT
17	TRBJ1-6	TRBV6-1	TRBD1	few	CASSALDAGTGPLALHF	TGTGCCAGCAGTGCGCTAGATGCCGGGACAGGACCTTTAGCCCTCCACTTT
16	TRBJ2-3	TRBV7-9	TRBD2	many	CASSDETSGRGDTQYF	TGTGCCAGCAGCGACGAGACTAGCGGGAGGGGAGATACGCAGTATTTT
16	TRBJ1-1	TRBV7-9	TRBD1	many	CASSFGTEMMNTEAFF	TGTGCCAGCAGCTTCGGGACAGAAATGATGAACACTGAAGCTTTCTTT
15	TRBJ2-5	TRBV5-4	TRBD2	NA	CASSDPAGGRETQYF	TGTGCCAGCAGCGACCCTGCGGGGGGGAGGGAGACCCAGTACTTC
15	TRBJ2-5	TRBV2	TRBD1	many	CASSVPRQGGKTQYF	TGTGCCAGCAGTGTTCCCAGACAGGGTGGGAAGACCCAGTACTTC
17	TRBJ2-2	TRBV4-3	TRBD1	NA	CASSQDTTGRDTGELFF	TGCGCCAGCAGCCAAGATACGACAGGGCGGGACACCGGGGAGCTGTTTTTT
13	TRBJ1-2	TRBV5-1	NA	many	CASSKLQLGGYTF	TGCGCCAGCAGCAAATTACAACTAGGCGGCTACACCTTC
15	TRBJ2-3	TRBV7-3	TRBD2	NA	CASKPTSGPADTQYF	TGTGCCAGCAAACCGACTAGCGGACCGGCGGATACGCAGTATTTT
14	TRBJ1-1	TRBV5-1	NA	many	CASSFGTGSTEAFF	TGCGCCAGCAGCTTCGGAACAGGGTCCACTGAAGCTTTCTTT
15	TRBJ2-7	TRBV6-5	TRBD2	many	CASSYSPGGSYEQYF	TGTGCCAGCAGTTACTCCCCGGGGGGCTCCTACGAGCAGTACTTC
14	TRBJ1-6	TRBV4-1	NA	NA	CASSPIGGNSPLHF	TGCGCCAGCAGCCCAATTGGGGGGAATTCACCCCTCCACTTT
13	TRBJ2-1	TRBV2	TRBD2	few	CASGQRGPNEQFF	TGTGCCAGCGGCCAGCGGGGGCCAAATGAGCAGTTCTTC
11	TRBJ2-1	TRBV12-3/TRBV12-4	NA	many	CASSLSSEQFF	TGTGCCAGCAGTCTTAGTAGTGAGCAGTTCTTC
15	TRBJ2-5	TRBV6-1	TRBD2	many	CASSETAGGPETQYF	TGTGCCAGCAGTGAAACGGCGGGGGGGCCTGAGACCCAGTACTTC
15	TRBJ1-2	TRBV4-3	NA	NA	CASSQLGGTNYGYTF	TGCGCCAGCAGCCAACTCGGAGGGACTAACTATGGCTACACCTTC
15	TRBJ2-3	TRBV12-3/TRBV12-4	TRBD1	many	CASSSATQGTDTQYF	TGTGCCAGCAGTTCTGCGACACAGGGGACAGATACGCAGTATTTT
16	TRBJ2-3	TRBV2	TRBD2	few	CASSTGPSGGTDTQYF	TGTGCCAGCAGTACAGGCCCAAGCGGGGGAACAGATACGCAGTATTTT
15	TRBJ2-3	TRBV5-1	TRBD1	NA	CASSWRQGEADTQYF	TGCGCCAGCAGTTGGCGACAGGGCGAGGCAGATACGCAGTATTTT
15	TRBJ2-3	TRBV20-1	TRBD2	few	CSCGTSGYRTDTQYF	TGCAGTTGTGGGACTAGCGGATATCGCACAGATACGCAGTATTTT
15	TRBJ1-1	TRBV4-3	NA	few	CASSQDLGRHTEAFF	TGCGCCAGCAGCCAAGACTTAGGACGCCACACTGAAGCTTTCTTT
15	TRBJ1-1	TRBV27	TRBD1	few	CASSLTGDEGTEAFF	TGTGCCAGCAGTTTAACAGGGGACGAGGGGACTGAAGCTTTCTTT
13	TRBJ1-2	TRBV4-1	NA	NA	CASSQTGRNGYTF	TGCGCCAGCAGCCAGACAGGCCGCAATGGCTACACCTTC
13	TRBJ2-2	TRBV4-2	NA	many	CASSHGGTGELFF	TGTGCCAGCAGCCATGGGGGGACCGGGGAGCTGTTTTTT
14	TRBJ2-7	TRBV12-3/TRBV12-4	TRBD1	many	CASSLTQGAGEQYF	TGTGCCAGCAGTCTCACACAGGGGGCGGGCGAGCAGTACTTC
16	TRBJ1-1	TRBV5-6	TRBD1	NA	CASSLEGQGLNTEAFF	TGTGCCAGCAGCTTGGAGGGACAGGGGCTGAACACTGAAGCTTTCTTT
11	TRBJ2-7	TRBV4-3	NA	many	CASSQGSEQYF	TGCGCCAGCAGCCAAGGTAGCGAGCAGTACTTC
16	TRBJ2-7	TRBV6-2/TRBV6-3	NA	many	CASSYSLGEGAYEQYF	TGTGCCAGCAGTTACTCCCTCGGGGAAGGCGCCTACGAGCAGTACTTC
11	TRBJ1-1	TRBV20-1	NA	NA	CSADLNTEAFF	TGCAGTGCCGACCTGAACACTGAAGCTTTCTTT
14	TRBJ2-2	TRBV27	TRBD1	many	CASSPQGFTGELFF	TGTGCCAGCAGTCCACAGGGGTTCACCGGGGAGCTGTTTTTT
12	TRBJ2-1	TRBV11-2	NA	NA	CASSSPPREQFF	TGTGCCAGCAGCTCTCCCCCACGGGAGCAGTTCTTC
19	TRBJ2-2	TRBV9	NA	many	CASSVATVSLPSNTGELFF	TGTGCCAGCAGCGTAGCTACGGTCTCGCTTCCATCGAACACCGGGGAGCTGTTTTTT
18	TRBJ2-3	TRBV6-1	NA	NA	CASRPPTYGGTVLDTQYF	TGTGCCAGCCGACCCCCAACATACGGAGGGACCGTTCTGGATACGCAGTATTTT
17	TRBJ2-1	TRBV27	TRBD2	many	CASSLWAGGPISNEQFF	TGTGCCAGCAGTTTATGGGCGGGGGGGCCAATTTCCAATGAGCAGTTCTTC
15	TRBJ1-2	TRBV6-1	TRBD1	NA	CASSQAGTENYGYTF	TGTGCCAGCAGTCAGGCCGGGACAGAAAACTATGGCTACACCTTC
12	TRBJ2-3	TRBV7-9	NA	few	CASTSMADTQYF	TGTGCCAGCACCTCCATGGCAGATACGCAGTATTTT
15	TRBJ2-2	TRBV3-1	NA	many	CASSLFLGGTGELFF	TGTGCCAGCAGCCTGTTTCTTGGGGGCACCGGGGAGCTGTTTTTT
14	TRBJ1-3	TRBV19	NA	NA	CASSIGGPGNTIYF	TGTGCCAGTAGTATCGGAGGCCCTGGAAACACCATATATTTT
13	TRBJ2-1	TRBV20-1	TRBD2	NA	CSATGTSGKGQFF	TGCAGTGCTACCGGGACTAGCGGTAAAGGGCAGTTCTTC
17	TRBJ2-7	TRBV6-2/TRBV6-3	TRBD1	NA	CASSYSWSGQGAYEQYF	TGTGCCAGCAGTTACTCTTGGTCGGGACAGGGGGCCTACGAGCAGTACTTC
8	TRBJ2-1	TRBV29-1	NA	few	CSVDEQFF	TGCAGCGTCGATGAGCAGTTCTTC
13	TRBJ2-3	TRBV5-1	NA	many	CASSLPHTDTQYF	TGCGCCAGCAGCCTACCACACACAGATACGCAGTATTTT
16	TRBJ2-2	TRBV18	NA	NA	CASSFNPVMNTGELFF	TGTGCCAGCTCATTCAATCCAGTAATGAACACCGGGGAGCTGTTTTTT
16	TRBJ2-7	TRBV4-3	NA	many	CASSQVGGYGPYEQYF	TGCGCCAGCAGCCAAGTTGGAGGGTATGGTCCCTACGAGCAGTACTTC
14	TRBJ2-1	TRBV7-9	NA	many	CASKGSLTFWEQFF	TGTGCCAGCAAGGGGTCATTAACCTTCTGGGAGCAGTTCTTC
11	TRBJ1-2	TRBV7-9	TRBD1	many	CASDRGLGHTF	TGTGCCAGCGACAGGGGCCTCGGTCACACCTTC
14	TRBJ2-1	TRBV29-1	NA	NA	CSVEHAGSYNEQFF	TGCAGCGTTGAGCACGCAGGGTCCTACAATGAGCAGTTCTTC
16	TRBJ1-2	TRBV4-1	NA	many	CASSDGPRLPGYGYTF	TGCGCCAGCAGCGATGGTCCTAGGCTCCCAGGTTATGGCTACACCTTC
15	TRBJ2-3	TRBV12-3/TRBV12-4	TRBD2	few	CASSYNSGDTDTQYF	TGTGCCAGCAGTTATAATAGCGGGGACACAGATACGCAGTATTTT
12	TRBJ2-3	TRBV29-1	TRBD1	many	CSAGTGVDTQYF	TGCAGCGCTGGGACAGGGGTAGATACGCAGTATTTT
14	TRBJ1-1	TRBV19	NA	few	CASSIEEYPIEAFF	TGTGCCAGTAGTATAGAAGAGTATCCCATTGAAGCTTTCTTT
14	TRBJ2-7	TRBV12-3/TRBV12-4	NA	many	CASSQGPSSYEQYF	TGTGCCAGCAGCCAAGGACCTAGCTCCTACGAGCAGTACTTC
17	TRBJ2-2	TRBV7-9	TRBD1	few	CASSLAGTGRYTGELFF	TGTGCCAGCAGCTTAGCCGGGACAGGGAGATATACCGGGGAGCTGTTTTTT
17	TRBJ2-3	TRBV9	NA	NA	CASSEATKRSSTDTQYF	TGTGCCAGCAGCGAAGCGACTAAACGATCTAGCACAGATACGCAGTATTTT